The next 30 T cell receptor beta chains were all read from a single sample in a study of cytomegalovirus exposure and HLA in healthy donors. Libraries were prepared by immunoSEQ multiplex PCR; TCRdb keeps only in-frame clonotypes and omits some of them. The repertoire holds hundreds of thousands of clones, with roughly 87% as singletons. The material sequenced was PBMCs. These receptors were obtained from a woman aged 18-30 years in good health and CMV-seropositive.

The chain carries TRBV4-1 and TRBJ2-1, with unresolved D. CDR1 MGHRA and CDR2 YSYEKL come from the germline V gene. The CDR3 extends over 11 amino acids. With 4 bases removed from V and 6 bases from J, the gap between germline ends came to 4 bases. CDR3 DNA sequence: TGCGCCAGCAGCCCAGGCAATGAGCAGTTCTTC. Protein sequence: CASSPGNEQFF.

V and J are TRBV28 and TRBJ2-3, with 9 positions matching TRBD2. The CDR3 has 19 amino acids. Trimming at V came to 3 bases and at J to 5 bases, leaving 18 bases not matched to a gene. CDR1 and CDR2 from the germline V gene are MDHEN and SYDVKM. Written as DNA, the CDR3 is TGTGCCAGCAGTTTTGACATTAGGGGTAGCGGGAGTTTCCGAGATACGCAGTATTTT. Its protein product is CASSFDIRGSGSFRDTQYF.

The rearrangement uses TRBV28 and TRBJ2-1; TRBD2 matches 10 bases. The V segment lost 8 bases and the J segment 6 bases; nucleotides outside the gene matches: 10. Per germline, CDR1 MDHEN and CDR2 SYDVKM. This CDR3 has 15 amino acids. In nucleotides, the CDR3 is TGTGCCAGCGCGGAGCGGGAGGGGGTTCTCAATGAGCAGTTCTTC. This codes for CASAEREGVLNEQFF.

The chain combines TRBV28 with TRBJ1-2, with 11 bases aligning to TRBD1. This CDR3 is built from 17 residues. The germline CDR1 and CDR2 sequences are MDHEN and SYDVKM. V dropped 4 bases and J dropped 2; count of bases not matched to a gene: 9. Written as DNA, the CDR3 is TGTGCCAGCAGTTGGACAGGGGGCGGTAATTGGAACTATGGCTACACCTTC. Protein product: CASSWTGGGNWNYGYTF.

V gene TRBV7-2 combines with J gene TRBJ2-7, with 7 positions matching TRBD1. The CDR3 has 16 residues. CDR1 is SGHTA, CDR2 FQGNSA, per germline. The V gene end was trimmed by 5 bases and the J gene end by 1 base; junction bases not matched to a gene: 11. CDR3 residues: CASSGPGTAFSYEQYF. In DNA form, the CDR3 reads TGTGCCAGCAGCGGCCCCGGGACAGCCTTTTCCTACGAGCAGTACTTC. The entire variable domain, with the rest obtained from reference TRBV7-2 and TRBJ2-7, is as follows: GAGVSQSPSNKVTEKGKDVELRCDPISGHTALYWYRQSLGQGLEFLIYFQGNSAPDKSGLPSDRFSAERTGGSVSTLTIQRTQQEDSAVYLCASSGPGTAFSYEQYFGPGTRLTVT.

The chain is built from TRBV5-1 and TRBJ2-3; 10 nucleotides align to TRBD2. The germline gives CDR1 SGHRS, CDR2 YFSETQ. This CDR3 spans 15 amino acids. Trimming took 2 bases from V and 3 from J; bases not matched to a gene: 3. The CDR3 loop is CASSLAGGFTDTQYF. The CDR3, as DNA: TGCGCCAGCAGCTTAGCGGGAGGGTTTACAGATACGCAGTATTTT.

On this clone itself: Other DNA sequences within the sample encode an identical CDR3. The chain joins TRBV5-1 to TRBJ1-1; no clear D. This CDR3 is built from 13 residues. Germline V gene data show CDR1 as SGHRS and CDR2 as YFSETQ. Trimming left V 0 bases short and J 0 bases short, with 3 bases between. This CDR3 reads CASSLAVNTEAFF. The DNA for the CDR3 is TGCGCCAGCAGCTTGGCCGTGAACACTGAAGCTTTCTTT.

The genes are TRBV19 and TRBJ2-1; possible D gene TRBD2, 6 bases. V was trimmed by 6 bases and J by 2 bases, leaving 14 bases between them. The CDR3 consists of 15 residues. The germline gives CDR1 LNHDA, CDR2 SQIVND (reference sequence). For the CDR3, the DNA is TGTGCCAGTAGCCTCGGGGGTGGGACCTACAATGAGCAGTTCTTC. Translation: CASSLGGGTYNEQFF. The variable domain in full, with the rest retrieved from reference TRBV19 and TRBJ2-1, is DGGITQSPKYLFRKEGQNVTLSCEQNLNHDAMYWYRQDPGQGLRLIYYSQIVNDFQKGDIAEGYSVSREKKESFPLTVTSAQKNPTAFYLCASSLGGGTYNEQFFGPGTRLTVL.

The V and J genes are TRBV5-6 and TRBJ2-7, with 7 bases lining up with TRBD1. Per the germline V gene, CDR1 is SGHDT and CDR2 is YYEEEE. The V gene end was trimmed by 3 bases and the J gene end by 3 bases; junction bases not matched to a gene: 3. This CDR3 spans 13 amino acids. DNA for the CDR3: TGTGCCAGCAGCTCTGGACAGGTCTACGAGCAGTACTTC. Translation: CASSSGQVYEQYF.

V and J are TRBV28 and TRBJ1-3; the match to TRBD1 covers 10 bases. The ends lost 5 bases at V and 4 bases at J; junction bases unmatched: 8. The germline gives CDR1 MDHEN, CDR2 SYDVKM. This CDR3 spans 16 amino acids. The CDR3 reads CASSPPDRGRGNTIYF. For the CDR3, the DNA is TGTGCCAGCAGTCCGCCCGACAGGGGGCGAGGAAACACCATATATTTT.

This clone was seen a few times. This rearrangement joins TRBV7-8 to TRBJ2-2; possibly TRBD2 for D (5 bases). The V end lost 7 bases, the J end lost 5 bases, and 17 bases lay between the germline ends. The CDR3 totals 15 residues. Germline-derived CDR1 and CDR2 are SGHVS and FQNEAQ. The CDR3 loop is CASIGWKRRTGELFF. CDR3 in DNA: TGTGCCAGCATAGGGTGGAAAAGGAGGACCGGGGAGCTGTTTTTT.

This rearrangement joins TRBV5-1 to TRBJ2-1; TRBD2 aligns across 15 bases. V was clipped by 0 bases and J by 6 bases; unmatched bases: 16. Germline V gives CDR1 SGHRS, CDR2 YFSETQ. This CDR3 spans 21 amino acids. CDR3 sequence: CASSLVLGLAGGSSFGNEQFF. The CDR3 DNA reads as TGCGCCAGCAGCTTGGTACTCGGACTAGCGGGAGGGTCCTCCTTCGGCAATGAGCAGTTCTTC.

The V gene is TRBV2, the J gene TRBJ1-1; TRBD1 is a possible D gene (5 bases). The CDR3 consists of 14 residues. The V and J ends lost 8 bases and 0 bases respectively, with 13 bases between them. Germline CDR1 and CDR2: SNHLY and FYNNEI. CDR3 DNA sequence: TGTGCCAGCCGCCAGGACACCGTGAACACTGAAGCTTTCTTT. It translates to CASRQDTVNTEAFF.

The CDR3 DNA follows: TGTGCCAGCAGCGCCCTCTCCTACAATGAGCAGTTCTTC. This codes for CASSALSYNEQFF. J is TRBJ2-1 and V is TRBV9; unclear D gene. This CDR3 spans 13 amino acids. The germline gives CDR1 SGDLS, CDR2 YYNGEE. V was clipped by 3 bases and J by 0 bases, with 4 bases between them.

The rearrangement uses TRBV27 and TRBJ2-5, with D perhaps TRBD1 (6 bases). V lost 6 bases, J lost 3 bases, and 14 bases lay in between. Germline CDR1 and CDR2: MNHEY and SMNVEV (reference sequence). The CDR3 spans 14 residues. CDR3 sequence reads: CASRGLQGEETQYF. The CDR3 DNA reads as TGTGCCAGCAGGGGATTACAGGGAGAAGAGACCCAGTACTTC.

This chain joins TRBV29-1 and TRBJ2-3; the D gene is possibly TRBD2 (5 bases). Trimming shortened V by 2 bases and J by 2 bases, and 11 bases separated the two germline ends. The CDR3 is made up of 14 amino acids. The germline V gene has CDR1 SQVTM and CDR2 ANQGSEA. CDR3: CSVERTGITDTQYF. In DNA, the CDR3 is TGCAGCGTTGAACGGACGGGGATCACAGATACGCAGTATTTT.

This chain links TRBV7-8 with TRBJ2-7, with D possibly matching TRBD1 (5 bases). V was cut by 4 bases and J by 3 bases, with 13 bases left in between. The CDR3 is 14 residues long. Germline CDR1 reads SGHVS; CDR2 reads FQNEAQ. The CDR3 reads CASSSTATHYEQYF. The CDR3 bases are TGTGCCAGCAGCTCGACAGCCACTCACTACGAGCAGTACTTC.

This chain links TRBV15 with TRBJ1-2; D is perhaps TRBD1 (5 bases). This CDR3 has 14 residues. The germline gives CDR1 LNHNV, CDR2 YYDKDF (reference sequence). The V gene lost 6 bases and the J gene lost 3 bases, with 14 bases spanning the gap. CDR3 amino acids: CATSQDTFDYGYTF. CDR3 nucleotide sequence: TGTGCCACCAGTCAGGACACCTTCGACTATGGCTACACCTTC.

The CDR3: CASSVGDSLYEQYF. As DNA, the CDR3 is TGTGCCAGCAGCGTGGGGGACTCCCTCTACGAGCAGTACTTC. J is TRBJ2-7 and V is TRBV7-9, with D maybe TRBD2 (6 bases). V dropped 5 bases and J dropped 3 bases, with 14 bases sitting between them. The CDR3 covers 14 residues. Germline lookup yields CDR1 SEHNR and CDR2 FQNEAQ (reference sequence).

The chain employs TRBV2 and TRBJ1-2, with TRBD1 matching 7 bases. V gave up 1 base and J gave up 4 bases; unmatched junction bases: 9. This CDR3 has 16 amino acids. Germline CDR1 SNHLY, CDR2 FYNNEI. In DNA, the CDR3 is TGTGCCAGCAGTGAAGGGCAGACAGGGTATCCCTATGGCTACACCTTC. Protein: CASSEGQTGYPYGYTF.

V and J are TRBV4-1 and TRBJ1-1; D not certain. Germline lookup yields CDR1 MGHRA and CDR2 YSYEKL. This CDR3 comprises 14 residues. The germline V and J ends were trimmed by 5 bases and 1 base, with 11 bases remaining between them. The CDR3 sequence is CASSSPWRNTEAFF. DNA of the CDR3: TGCGCCAGCAGCTCACCTTGGAGGAACACTGAAGCTTTCTTT.

This sequence joins TRBV9 and TRBJ2-1; D perhaps matches TRBD2 (5 bases). The germline CDR1 and CDR2 sequences are SGDLS and YYNGEE. The CDR3 sequence is 15 residues long. The V end lost 0 bases, the J end lost 4 bases, and 11 bases lay between the germline ends. CDR3 loop: CASSVEDSAYNEQFF. The CDR3 nucleotides read TGTGCCAGCAGCGTAGAGGATAGCGCATACAATGAGCAGTTCTTC.

The chain joins TRBV29-1 to TRBJ1-1; 8 nucleotides line up with TRBD1. Trimming removed 6 bases from V and 4 bases from J; junction bases left unmatched: 7. Germline V CDR1 and CDR2: SQVTM, ANQGSEA. The CDR3 is 13 amino acids. In DNA, the CDR3 is TGCAGCGTCGACAGGGGTGGCGGCACTGAAGCTTTCTTT. Its protein product is CSVDRGGGTEAFF.

The chain combines TRBV9 with TRBJ2-6; D is perhaps TRBD1 (5 bases). Looked up from germline, CDR1 is SGDLS and CDR2 is YYNGEE. Trimming cost V 4 bases and J 0 bases, with 11 bases left between them. The CDR3 totals 16 residues. As DNA, the CDR3 is TGTGCCAGCAGCCCAACCACAGGCTCTGGGGCCAACGTCCTGACTTTC. Translated, it gives CASSPTTGSGANVLTF.

This chain joins TRBV9 and TRBJ2-7; D not certain. In germline, CDR1 is SGDLS, CDR2 YYNGEE. V lost 0 bases and J 3 bases, leaving 10 bases between the germline ends. The CDR3 is 14 residues long. The CDR3 bases are TGTGCCAGCAGCGTAGCTCGGGTTGACTACGAGCAGTACTTC. Protein: CASSVARVDYEQYF.

The gene calls are TRBV10-3 and TRBJ1-1; D remains ambiguous. With 0 bases removed from V and 7 bases from J, the gap between germline ends came to 9 bases. The CDR3 extends over 13 amino acids. Germline V CDR1 and CDR2: ENHRY, SYGVKD. CDR3 sequence: CAISESTQVEAFF. CDR3 bases: TGTGCCATCAGTGAGTCGACTCAAGTTGAAGCTTTCTTT.

V is TRBV7-6 and J is TRBJ2-7, with D possibly matching TRBD1 (5 bases). The V end lost 5 bases, the J end lost 5 bases, and 25 bases lay between the germline ends. Per germline, CDR1 SGHVS and CDR2 FNYEAQ. This CDR3 is 17 amino acids long. CDR3 coding DNA: TGTGCCAGCAGCCAGCCGGGCACTCTCCAGGGATTGCACGAGCAGTACTTC. Its translation: CASSQPGTLQGLHEQYF.

The genes are TRBV5-1 and TRBJ2-7, with TRBD1 matching over 8 bases. J gave up 1 base and V 6 bases, and 6 bases lay outside the gene matches. The CDR3 runs to 14 residues. Germline loops: CDR1 SGHRS, CDR2 YFSETQ. Here the CDR3 DNA reads TGCGCCAGCAACGACAGGGGCCATTCCTACGAGCAGTACTTC. Protein product: CASNDRGHSYEQYF.

This clone was recorded once. The chain recombines TRBV10-1 with TRBJ2-3; the match to TRBD2 covers 10 bases. The CDR3 totals 18 residues. CDR1 is WNHNN, CDR2 SYGVQD, per germline (reference sequence). The ends lost 2 bases at V and 4 bases at J; junction bases unmatched: 12. CDR3 sequence (DNA): TGCGCCAGCAGTGAGGCCCCGGGGCTAGCGGGAGAGGCAGATACGCAGTATTTT. This sequence encodes CASSEAPGLAGEADTQYF.

V and J are TRBV6-6 and TRBJ2-3, with 8 bases identical to TRBD2. The CDR3 spans 16 residues. With V trimmed by 0 bases and J by 4 bases, 6 bases remained unmatched. CDR1 MNHNY and CDR2 SVGAGI come from the germline V gene (reference sequence). As DNA, the CDR3 is TGTGCCAGCAGTTACTCACCAGCGGGAGATGCAGATACGCAGTATTTT. It yields the protein CASSYSPAGDADTQYF.